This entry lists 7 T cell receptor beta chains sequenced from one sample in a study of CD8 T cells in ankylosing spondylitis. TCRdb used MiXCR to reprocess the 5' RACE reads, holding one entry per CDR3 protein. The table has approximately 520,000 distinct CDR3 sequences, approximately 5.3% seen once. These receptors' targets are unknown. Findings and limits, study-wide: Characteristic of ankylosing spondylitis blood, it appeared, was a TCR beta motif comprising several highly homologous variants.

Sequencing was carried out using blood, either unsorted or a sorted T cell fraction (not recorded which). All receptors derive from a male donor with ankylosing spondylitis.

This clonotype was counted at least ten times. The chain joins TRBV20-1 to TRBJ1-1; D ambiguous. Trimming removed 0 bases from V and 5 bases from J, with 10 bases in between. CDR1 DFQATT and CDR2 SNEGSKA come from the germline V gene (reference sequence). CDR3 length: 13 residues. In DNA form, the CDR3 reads TGCAGTGCTAGAGATGGGAGGTGGACTGAAGCTTTCTTT. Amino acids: CSARDGRWTEAFF.

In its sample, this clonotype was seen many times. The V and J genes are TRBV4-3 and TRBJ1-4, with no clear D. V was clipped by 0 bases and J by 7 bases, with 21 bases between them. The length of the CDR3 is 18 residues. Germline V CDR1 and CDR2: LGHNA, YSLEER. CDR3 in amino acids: CASSQDPGGWGKGEKLFF. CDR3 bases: TGCGCCAGCAGCCAAGATCCGGGTGGCTGGGGAAAGGGTGAAAAACTGTTTTTT.

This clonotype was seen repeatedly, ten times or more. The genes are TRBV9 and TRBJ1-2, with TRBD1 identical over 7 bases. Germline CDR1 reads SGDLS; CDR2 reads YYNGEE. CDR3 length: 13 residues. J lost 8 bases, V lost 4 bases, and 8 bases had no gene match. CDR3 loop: CASSPGGGLGYTF. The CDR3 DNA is TGTGCCAGCAGCCCAGGGGGGGGGCTCGGCTACACCTTC.

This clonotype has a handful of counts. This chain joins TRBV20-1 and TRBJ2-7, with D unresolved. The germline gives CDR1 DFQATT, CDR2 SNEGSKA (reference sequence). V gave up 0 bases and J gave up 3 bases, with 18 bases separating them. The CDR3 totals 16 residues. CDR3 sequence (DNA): TGCAGTGCTAGAGATAGTGGGCATCCGCCGTTCTACGAGCAGTACTTC. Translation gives CSARDSGHPPFYEQYF.

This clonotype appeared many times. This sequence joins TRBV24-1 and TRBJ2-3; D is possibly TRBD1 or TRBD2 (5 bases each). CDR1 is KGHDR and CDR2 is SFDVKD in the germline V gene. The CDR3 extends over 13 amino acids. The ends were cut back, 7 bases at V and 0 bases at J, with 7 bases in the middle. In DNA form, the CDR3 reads TGTGCCACCAGAAGGGACAGCACAGATACGCAGTATTTT. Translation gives CATRRDSTDTQYF.

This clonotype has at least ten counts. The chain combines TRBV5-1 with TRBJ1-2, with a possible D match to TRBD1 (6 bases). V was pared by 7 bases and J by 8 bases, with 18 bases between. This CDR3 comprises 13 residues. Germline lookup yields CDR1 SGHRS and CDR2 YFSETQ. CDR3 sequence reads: CASAVFAGEGYTF. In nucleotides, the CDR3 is TGCGCCAGCGCCGTGTTTGCAGGGGAAGGCTACACCTTC.

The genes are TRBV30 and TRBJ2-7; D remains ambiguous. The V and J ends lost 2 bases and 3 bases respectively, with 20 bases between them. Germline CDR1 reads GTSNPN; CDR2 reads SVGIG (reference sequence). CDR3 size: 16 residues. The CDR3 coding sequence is TGTGCCTGGAGTCGGTTTGTTACAGACGACATCTACGAGCAGTACTTC. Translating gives CAWSRFVTDDIYEQYF.